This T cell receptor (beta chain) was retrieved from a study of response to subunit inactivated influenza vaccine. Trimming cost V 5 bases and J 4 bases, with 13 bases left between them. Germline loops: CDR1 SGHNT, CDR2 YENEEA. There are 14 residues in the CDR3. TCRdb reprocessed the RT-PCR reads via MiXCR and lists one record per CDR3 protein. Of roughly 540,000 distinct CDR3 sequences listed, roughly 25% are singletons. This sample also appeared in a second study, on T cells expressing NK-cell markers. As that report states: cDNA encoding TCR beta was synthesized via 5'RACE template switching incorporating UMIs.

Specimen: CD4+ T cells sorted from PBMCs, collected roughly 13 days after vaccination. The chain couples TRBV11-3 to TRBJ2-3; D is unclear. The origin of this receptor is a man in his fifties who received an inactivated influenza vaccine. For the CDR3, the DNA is TGTGCCAGCAGCCCCCACCTAGGTGCAGATACGCAGTATTTT. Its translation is CASSPHLGADTQYF.